A single T cell receptor beta chain is shown here with its context. Its matching antigen is unknown. The data are from a study of T cell responses to AZD1222 COVID-19 vaccine. Findings and caveats of the study: Clonal diversity was possibly underestimated, and white British individuals and females predominated among donors. Variant regions that are unmutated are reportedly the target of nearly half of spike-specific TCRs. Sampling that yielded the repertoires occurred only after the peak T cell response. After two AZD1222 doses, spike-specific TCR breadth and depth rose versus day 0.

Germline CDR1 and CDR2: SGHRS and YFSETQ. Germline trimming cut 0 bases from V and 4 bases from J; bases unmatched to any gene: 5. The CDR3 loop spans 16 amino acids. Clones were read by immunoSEQ multiplex PCR, and TCRdb kept only the in-frame ones, dropping some. Seen here are roughly 150,000 clones, 88% observed once, and the top ten hold 3% to 4%. The TCR comes from an adult in good health. This chain connects TRBV5-1 to TRBJ2-1, with TRBD2 matching over 9 bases. Source: peripheral blood, taken on day 0 of MenACWY control vaccination. This chain's CDR3 is CASSLASGGLYNEQFF. The CDR3 DNA is TGCGCCAGCAGCTTGGCGAGCGGGGGGTTGTACAATGAGCAGTTCTTC. The full variable domain, its missing parts supplied by reference TRBV5-1 and TRBJ2-1, is KAGVTQTPRYLIKTRGQQVTLSCSPISGHRSVSWYQQTPGQGLQFLFEYFSETQRNKGNFPGRFSGRQFSNSRSEMNVSTLELGDSALYLCASSLASGGLYNEQFFGPGTRLTVL.